This is a list of T cell receptor beta chains from one sample in a study of response to subunit inactivated influenza vaccine. TCRdb processed the RT-PCR reads anew with MiXCR; each CDR3 protein has one entry. This table has 200,000 to 300,000 distinct CDR3 sequences, 12% appearing once. Sequenced material: non-naive T cells sorted from PBMCs, taken roughly 15 days before vaccination. Every receptor here comes from a man aged 50 to 59 who received an inactivated influenza vaccine. The CDR3 runs from the conserved cysteine through the conserved F or W. D genes are given only for firm matches. Expanded clones get a size class; other rows say once, few or many, or leave the size out.

d_gene	v_gene	j_gene	abundance	CDR3nt	CDR3aa
.	TRBV7-8	TRBJ1-1	.	TGTGCCAGCAGCCCACAGGTGACTGAAGCTTTCTTT	CASSPQVTEAFF
TRBD1	TRBV28	TRBJ1-2	.	TGTGCCAGCAGTGAGGGGGCCCGGTATGGCTACACCTTC	CASSEGARYGYTF
.	TRBV13	TRBJ1-3	few	TGTGCCAGCAGCTTAAATAGGCCAGGTGGAAACACCATATATTTT	CASSLNRPGGNTIYF
.	TRBV6-1	TRBJ1-5	few	TGTGCCAGCAAGGCAGGGAATCAACAGCCCCAGCATTTT	CASKAGNQQPQHF
.	TRBV21-1	TRBJ2-3	few	TGTGCCAGCAGCAACAGGGAGGAGGCAGATACGCAGTATTTT	CASSNREEADTQYF
.	TRBV2	TRBJ2-2	few	TGTGCCAGCAAGGGGCTGGGTATCGCCGGGGAGCTGTTTTTT	CASKGLGIAGELFF
TRBD2	TRBV11-1	TRBJ2-7	.	TGTGCCAGCAGCTTACTAGCGGGGAAGAACTACGAGCAGTACTTC	CASSLLAGKNYEQYF
.	TRBV10-2	TRBJ2-7	few	TGCGCCAGCAGTACCGGGACACCCAGTGAGCAGTACTTC	CASSTGTPSEQYF
.	TRBV12-3/TRBV12-4	TRBJ2-3	many	TGTGCCCCCGATGGGGGCGGGGCAGATACGCAGTATTTT	CAPDGGGADTQYF
TRBD2	TRBV3-1	TRBJ2-7	few	TGTGCCAGCCTACCCTCGAGGACTAGCGGGGGCCCACCCTCCTACGAGCAGTACTTC	CASLPSRTSGGPPSYEQYF
TRBD2	TRBV20-1	TRBJ2-3	few	TGCAGTGCTAGAGATCTTAAGCGGGGGGCCCGCACAGATACGCAGTATTTT	CSARDLKRGARTDTQYF
.	TRBV12-3/TRBV12-4	TRBJ2-2	many	TGTGCCAGCCGCCGCGGCAGCGGGGAGCTGTTTTTT	CASRRGSGELFF
.	TRBV6-2/TRBV6-3	TRBJ1-2	few	TGTGCCAGCAGTCGGGACGGAACTTATGGCTACACCTTC	CASSRDGTYGYTF
.	TRBV6-2/TRBV6-3	TRBJ2-7	.	TGTGCCAGCAGGAATACAGGGCTGCAGTACTTC	CASRNTGLQYF
TRBD1	TRBV29-1	TRBJ1-1	many	TGCAGCGCGACAGGGCTCTCGGACACTGAAGCTTTCTTT	CSATGLSDTEAFF
.	TRBV5-1	TRBJ2-2	few	TGCGCCAGCAGCTTGACCCGGACTTCGAACACCGGGGAGCTGTTTTTT	CASSLTRTSNTGELFF
TRBD2	TRBV20-1	TRBJ2-7	.	TGCAGTGCTAGTACTAGCGGGAGAGACGAGCAGTACTTC	CSASTSGRDEQYF
TRBD2	TRBV29-1	TRBJ2-3	.	TGCAGCGGCGCGGGGGGGATCACAGATACGCAGTATTTT	CSGAGGITDTQYF
TRBD2	TRBV28	TRBJ2-3	.	TGTGCCAGCAGCCCCCGGGGGGTTCGCACAGATACGCAGTATTTT	CASSPRGVRTDTQYF
TRBD2	TRBV5-1	TRBJ2-7	few	TGCGCCAGCAGCTTGGGTGCGGGAGGATTCTACGAGCAGTACTTC	CASSLGAGGFYEQYF
.	TRBV10-3	TRBJ2-6	.	TGTGCCATCAGTGACAACAAGGGGAACGGGGCCAACGTCCTGACTTTC	CAISDNKGNGANVLTF
.	TRBV6-1	TRBJ2-7	few	TGTGCCAGCAGCTTTGACTATAGCGTCTACGAGCAGTACTTC	CASSFDYSVYEQYF
TRBD2	TRBV5-1	TRBJ2-5	.	TGCGCCAGCAGCTTGGGTGTAGCGGGGGAGACCCAGTACTTC	CASSLGVAGETQYF
TRBD2	TRBV20-1	TRBJ2-3	.	TGCAGTGCTCCCGCTGTAGCGGGAAATGCAGATACGCAGTATTTT	CSAPAVAGNADTQYF
.	TRBV29-1	TRBJ2-3	few	TGCAGCTTCTCTTTTTTGGATACGCAGTATTTT	CSFSFLDTQYF
.	TRBV6-2/TRBV6-3	TRBJ2-1	.	TGTGCCAGCAGTAACGACGTTTTTGGGGGGTCCGAGCACAATGAGCAGTTCTTC	CASSNDVFGGSEHNEQFF
TRBD1	TRBV5-1	TRBJ1-4	many	TGCGCCAGCAGCGACGGACAGGGCTATGAAAAACTGTTTTTT	CASSDGQGYEKLFF